A single sample gave rise to the 25 T cell receptor beta chains below, sequenced in a study of cytomegalovirus exposure and HLA in healthy donors. Primers: 60 Vbeta forward and 13 Jbeta reverse. Produced via immunoSEQ multiplex PCR; TCRdb's table is partial and in-frame only. The sample consists of 160,000 or so clones, 70% to 80% of them appearing once. Material: PBMCs. Every receptor here comes from a male donor in good health and CMV-seronegative.

V and J are TRBV5-5 and TRBJ1-3, with D maybe TRBD1 (5 bases). CDR1 is SGHKS, CDR2 YYEKEE, per germline (reference sequence). V lost 2 bases to trimming and J lost 0 bases, with 18 bases between them. The CDR3 has 18 residues. The CDR3 sequence is CASSFRDPPDPSGNTIYF. DNA for the CDR3: TGTGCCAGCAGCTTCAGGGATCCGCCGGACCCCTCTGGAAACACCATATATTTT.

The gene calls are TRBV6-4 and TRBJ2-7; 10 positions match TRBD2. The CDR3 runs 15 residues. The germline V gene encodes CDR1 MRHNA and CDR2 SNTAGT. The V gene end was trimmed by 4 bases and the J gene end by 4 bases; junction bases not matched to a gene: 7. CDR3 loop: CASSVAAGGIYEQYF. The CDR3 coding sequence is TGTGCCAGCAGTGTGGCAGCGGGAGGGATATACGAGCAGTACTTC.

There are a few counts of this clone. The rearrangement uses TRBV13 and TRBJ2-1; 9 nucleotides line up with TRBD2. CDR1 and CDR2 from the germline V gene are PRHDT and FYEKMQ (reference sequence). CDR3 size: 15 residues. The ends lost 8 bases at V and 10 bases at J; junction bases unmatched: 15. The CDR3 protein is CASLPRRGGQGEQFF. The CDR3 DNA reads as TGTGCCAGCCTCCCCCGGCGGGGGGGACAAGGGGAGCAGTTCTTC.

The CDR3 sequence is CASSRGTGEVYEQYF. For the CDR3, the DNA is TGTGCCAGCAGTCGGGGGACAGGGGAGGTCTACGAGCAGTACTTC. V gene TRBV27 combines with J gene TRBJ2-7, with 10 bases that match TRBD1. J was trimmed by 3 bases and V by 5 bases; bases with no gene match: 7. This CDR3 is built from 15 residues. Germline CDR1 is MNHEY and CDR2 is SMNVEV (reference sequence).

The table lists this clone with a count of one. This sequence joins TRBV6-5 and TRBJ2-1, with TRBD2 matching 14 bases. Trimming removed 5 bases from V and 7 bases from J; junction bases left unmatched: 4. Germline V gene lookup returns CDR1 MNHEY and CDR2 SVGAGI. The CDR3 is made up of 15 amino acids. CDR3 DNA sequence: TGTGCCAGCAGTCGGGGACTAGCGGGGGAGAATGAGCAGTTCTTC. Translation gives CASSRGLAGENEQFF.

The rearrangement uses TRBV4-1 and TRBJ2-3; TRBD2 agrees at 9 bases. V lost 3 bases, J lost 4 bases, and 11 bases stayed unmatched. The CDR3 extends over 17 amino acids. Germline CDR1 reads MGHRA; CDR2 reads YSYEKL. In DNA, the CDR3 is TGCGCCAGCAGCCAGATGGTAATAGCGGGAGTGGCAGATACGCAGTATTTT. Protein: CASSQMVIAGVADTQYF.

The CDR3 bases are TGTGCCACCAGTCGGAGCTCCTACAATGAGCAGTTCTTC. Amino acid sequence: CATSRSSYNEQFF. The chain employs TRBV15 and TRBJ2-1; no firm D call. V lost 6 bases and J 0 bases, leaving 6 bases between the germline ends. The germline gives CDR1 LNHNV, CDR2 YYDKDF (reference sequence). CDR3 length: 13 residues. The variable domain in full, completed from reference TRBV15 and TRBJ2-1, reads DAMVIQNPRYQVTQFGKPVTLSCSQTLNHNVMYWYQQKSSQAPKLLFHYYDKDFNNEADTPDNFQSRRPNTSFCFLDIRSPGLGDTAMYLCATSRSSYNEQFFGPGTRLTVL.

V and J are TRBV5-1 and TRBJ2-3; 7 bases are a match to TRBD1. The germline V gene encodes CDR1 SGHRS and CDR2 YFSETQ. Germline trimming cut 4 bases from V and 1 base from J; bases unmatched to any gene: 3. The CDR3 sequence is 14 residues long. The DNA for the CDR3 is TGCGCCAGCAGCAGAGGACAGGGCACAGATACGCAGTATTTT. It encodes CASSRGQGTDTQYF. The full variable domain, rest sourced from reference TRBV5-1 and TRBJ2-3, is KAGVTQTPRYLIKTRGQQVTLSCSPISGHRSVSWYQQTPGQGLQFLFEYFSETQRNKGNFPGRFSGRQFSNSRSEMNVSTLELGDSALYLCASSRGQGTDTQYFGPGTRLTVL.

This sequence joins TRBV9 and TRBJ2-5, with 8 bases lining up with TRBD2. The end of the DNA aligns better with TRBJ2-7, so the J call may be wrong. Looked up from germline, CDR1 is SGDLS and CDR2 is YYNGEE. The CDR3 is 15 residues long. The CDR3 is CASSVELRGANEQYF. CDR3 nucleotide sequence: TGTGCCAGCAGCGTAGAATTGCGGGGGGCAAACGAGCAGTACTTC.

The CDR3 loop reads CASSLMGQGDGYTF. DNA for the CDR3: TGTGCCAGCAGCTTGATGGGACAGGGAGACGGCTACACCTTC. The genes are TRBV7-3 and TRBJ1-2; 9 nucleotides agree with TRBD1. The V gene end was trimmed by 3 bases and the J gene end by 8 bases; junction bases not matched to a gene: 7. Germline V gives CDR1 SGHTA, CDR2 FQGTGA. CDR3 length: 14 residues.

The rearrangement uses TRBV27 and TRBJ1-5, with D maybe TRBD1 (6 bases). CDR3 length: 15 amino acids. Looked up from germline, CDR1 is MNHEY and CDR2 is SMNVEV (reference sequence). Trimming removed 3 bases from V and 3 bases from J, with 12 bases in between. The CDR3 coding sequence is TGTGCCAGCAGTTTGTACGGACAGATCAATCAGCCCCAGCATTTT. Translating it yields CASSLYGQINQPQHF.

The genes are TRBV6-1 and TRBJ1-5; 10 nucleotides agree with TRBD1. This CDR3 contains 13 residues. V shed 4 bases, J shed 6 bases, and the junction held 0 bases outside the gene matches. The germline V gene has CDR1 MNHNS and CDR2 SASEGT. The CDR3 region is CASSGTGGQPQHF. The DNA of the CDR3 is TGTGCCAGCAGTGGGACAGGGGGTCAGCCCCAGCATTTT.

The chain joins TRBV30 to TRBJ2-3, with D tentatively TRBD2 (6 bases). Germline CDR1 and CDR2: GTSNPN and SVGIG (reference sequence). The CDR3 length is 13 residues. V gave up 3 bases and J gave up 6 bases, with 13 bases separating them. CDR3 region: CAWRSTGADTQYF. The CDR3 coding sequence is TGTGCCTGGAGATCGACGGGAGCGGATACGCAGTATTTT.

The chain uses TRBV4-3 and TRBJ2-6, with a tentative D call TRBD1 (5 bases). Trimming took 4 bases from V and 4 from J, leaving 14 bases between them. Germline loops: CDR1 LGHNA, CDR2 YSLEER. CDR3 length: 16 residues. This chain's CDR3 is CASSRAGLAGANVLTF. The CDR3 DNA sequence: TGCGCCAGCAGCCGGGCAGGGCTGGCCGGGGCCAACGTCCTGACTTTC.

The chain links TRBV9 to TRBJ1-1; a weak D match, TRBD1 (5 bases). The ends were cut back, 0 bases at V and 1 base at J, with 10 bases in the middle. Germline V gene lookup returns CDR1 SGDLS and CDR2 YYNGEE. This CDR3 is 15 amino acids long. CDR3 protein: CASSVGGGENTEAFF. The CDR3 DNA reads TGTGCCAGCAGCGTAGGAGGAGGGGAGAACACTGAAGCTTTCTTT.

This clone was recorded only once. CDR3 loop: CASSLGDSNQPQHF. The DNA of the CDR3 is TGTGCCAGCTCCTTGGGAGATAGCAATCAGCCCCAGCATTTT. The chain couples TRBV18 to TRBJ1-5; D not certain. The CDR3 is made up of 14 amino acids. Trimming pared 6 bases from V and 0 bases from J, leaving 9 bases between. Germline V gene sequence: CDR1 KGHSH, CDR2 LQKENI.

CDR3 in amino acids: CASSISRGNNQPQHF. DNA for the CDR3: TGTGCCAGTAGTATCTCTCGCGGAAACAATCAGCCCCAGCATTTT. The J gene is TRBJ1-5, the V gene TRBV19, with D uncertain. This CDR3 is 15 amino acids long. V was cut by 3 bases and J by 3 bases, with 12 bases left in between. Germline V gene sequence: CDR1 LNHDA, CDR2 SQIVND (reference sequence). Complete variable domain (other parts from reference TRBV19 and TRBJ1-5): DGGITQSPKYLFRKEGQNVTLSCEQNLNHDAMYWYRQDPGQGLRLIYYSQIVNDFQKGDIAEGYSVSREKKESFPLTVTSAQKNPTAFYLCASSISRGNNQPQHFGDGTRLSIL.

The table lists this clone with a few counts. The chain carries TRBV5-4 and TRBJ1-1, with D perhaps matching TRBD1 (6 bases). CDR3 length equals 16 residues. The germline V and J ends were trimmed by 0 bases and 3 bases, with 15 bases remaining between them. Germline-derived CDR1 and CDR2 are SGHNT and YYREEE (reference sequence). The CDR3 sequence is CASSLAIQGGDTEAFF. The CDR3 DNA sequence: TGTGCCAGCAGCTTGGCGATACAGGGTGGAGACACTGAAGCTTTCTTT.

This clone has more than one count but fewer than ten. This chain uses TRBV6-5 with TRBJ1-1, with 7 bases that match TRBD1. CDR1 is MNHEY, CDR2 SVGAGI, per germline. The CDR3 covers 14 residues. V dropped 2 bases and J dropped 1; count of bases not matched to a gene: 1. In DNA form, the CDR3 reads TGTGCCAGCAGTTACGGGACAGCGAACACTGAAGCTTTCTTT. It translates to CASSYGTANTEAFF.

This clone occurred once. The genes are TRBV9 and TRBJ2-3, with 11 positions matching TRBD1. The ends lost 4 bases at V and 4 bases at J; junction bases unmatched: 5. The CDR3 sequence is 15 residues long. Germline CDR1 and CDR2: SGDLS and YYNGEE. The CDR3 region is CASSPGQGVPDTQYF. DNA of the CDR3: TGTGCCAGCAGCCCGGGACAGGGGGTCCCAGATACGCAGTATTTT.

This chain links TRBV5-4 with TRBJ2-1; the D gene is possibly TRBD1 (5 bases). CDR1 and CDR2 from the germline V gene are SGHNT and YYREEE (reference sequence). With 0 bases removed from V and 1 base from J, the gap between germline ends came to 11 bases. The CDR3 runs to 16 residues. The CDR3 protein is CASSLGGSRSYNEQFF. CDR3 DNA sequence: TGTGCCAGCAGCTTGGGGGGCTCGAGGTCCTACAATGAGCAGTTCTTC. The whole variable domain, remainder taken from reference TRBV5-4 and TRBJ2-1, is ETGVTQSPTHLIKTRGQQVTLRCSSQSGHNTVSWYQQALGQGPQFIFQYYREEENGRGNFPPRFSGLQFPNYSSELNVNALELDDSALYLCASSLGGSRSYNEQFFGPGTRLTVL.

V and J are TRBV5-1 and TRBJ2-1; 16 positions match TRBD2. This CDR3 has 17 amino acids. The V and J ends lost 4 bases and 6 bases, in that order; junction bases with no gene match: 7. Germline-derived CDR1 and CDR2 are SGHRS and YFSETQ. As DNA, the CDR3 is TGCGCCAGCAGCCCGGGACTAGCGGGAGGGCCCCGCAATGAGCAGTTCTTC. This translates into CASSPGLAGGPRNEQFF.

The chain couples TRBV27 to TRBJ2-5; D is possibly TRBD2 (6 bases). CDR1 is MNHEY and CDR2 is SMNVEV in the germline V gene (reference sequence). This CDR3 region has 16 residues. Trimming stripped 2 bases from V and 2 bases from J, with 15 bases between. CDR3: CASSLVGGIPQETQYF. The CDR3 nucleotides read TGTGCCAGCAGTTTAGTAGGCGGGATCCCGCAAGAGACCCAGTACTTC.

J is TRBJ2-2 and V is TRBV2; D call uncertain. This CDR3 region has 14 residues. Germline V gives CDR1 SNHLY, CDR2 FYNNEI. V was shortened by 9 bases and J by 0 bases, with 11 bases between the two germline ends. DNA of the CDR3: TGTGCCAGTCTGACAACCGCGAACACCGGGGAGCTGTTTTTT. The encoded protein is CASLTTANTGELFF.

The rearrangement links TRBV21-1 to TRBJ2-7; TRBD1, as called in the table, went unchecked against the DNA. TRBV21-1 is classified as a pseudogene. CDR3 length equals 14 residues. This CDR3 reads CASRDRFGSYEQYF. CDR3 in DNA: TGTGCCAGCAGGGACAGGTTTGGTTCCTACGAGCAGTACTTC.